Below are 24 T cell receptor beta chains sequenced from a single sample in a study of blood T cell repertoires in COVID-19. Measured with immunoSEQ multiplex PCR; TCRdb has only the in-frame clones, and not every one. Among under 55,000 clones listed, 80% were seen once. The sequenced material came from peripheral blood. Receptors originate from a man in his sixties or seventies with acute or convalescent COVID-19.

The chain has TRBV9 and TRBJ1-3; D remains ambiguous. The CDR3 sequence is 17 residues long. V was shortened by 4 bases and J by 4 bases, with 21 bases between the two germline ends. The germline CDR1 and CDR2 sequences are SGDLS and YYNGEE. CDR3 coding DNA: TGTGCCAGCAGCCCAGGAACGGCCATAGGATCCGGAAACACCATATATTTT. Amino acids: CASSPGTAIGSGNTIYF.

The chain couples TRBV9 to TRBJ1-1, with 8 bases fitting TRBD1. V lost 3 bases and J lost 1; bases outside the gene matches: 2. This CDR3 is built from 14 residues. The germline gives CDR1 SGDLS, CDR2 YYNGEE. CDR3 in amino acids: CASSAGQGNTEAFF. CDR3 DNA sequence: TGTGCCAGCAGCGCCGGACAGGGGAACACTGAAGCTTTCTTT. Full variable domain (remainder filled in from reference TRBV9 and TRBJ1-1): DSGVTQTPKHLITATGQRVTLRCSPRSGDLSVYWYQQSLDQGLQFLIQYYNGEERAKGNILERFSAQQFPDLHSELNLSSLELGDSALYFCASSAGQGNTEAFFGQGTRLTVV.

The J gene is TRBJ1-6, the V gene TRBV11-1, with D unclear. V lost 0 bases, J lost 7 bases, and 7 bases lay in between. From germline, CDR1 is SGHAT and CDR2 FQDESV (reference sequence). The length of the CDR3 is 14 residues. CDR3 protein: CASSLALRNSPLHF. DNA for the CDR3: TGTGCCAGCAGCTTAGCTCTACGGAATTCACCCCTCCACTTT.

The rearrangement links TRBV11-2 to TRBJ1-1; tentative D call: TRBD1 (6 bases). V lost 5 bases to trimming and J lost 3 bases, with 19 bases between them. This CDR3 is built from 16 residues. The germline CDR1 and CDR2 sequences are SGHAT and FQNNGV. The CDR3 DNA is TGTGCCAGCAGCCTCCTGGGGGGGGCGCGGGACACTGAAGCTTTCTTT. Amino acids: CASSLLGGARDTEAFF.

CDR3 nucleotides: TGTGCCAGCAGCGCAGGGACAGGGGGAGAGACCCAGTACTTC. Protein sequence: CASSAGTGGETQYF. The chain is built from TRBV6-5 and TRBJ2-5, with 11 bases identical to TRBD1. The CDR3 loop spans 14 amino acids. The V segment lost 6 bases and the J segment 4 bases; nucleotides outside the gene matches: 4. Germline CDR1 MNHEY, CDR2 SVGAGI.

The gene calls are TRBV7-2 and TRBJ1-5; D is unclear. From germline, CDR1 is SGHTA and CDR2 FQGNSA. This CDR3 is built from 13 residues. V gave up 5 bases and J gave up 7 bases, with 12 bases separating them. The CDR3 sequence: CASSPDSRQPQHF. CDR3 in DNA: TGTGCCAGCAGCCCCGATAGTCGACAGCCCCAGCATTTT. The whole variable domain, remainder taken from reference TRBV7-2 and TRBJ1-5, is GAGVSQSPSNKVTEKGKDVELRCDPISGHTALYWYRQSLGQGLEFLIYFQGNSAPDKSGLPSDRFSAERTGGSVSTLTIQRTQQEDSAVYLCASSPDSRQPQHFGDGTRLSIL.

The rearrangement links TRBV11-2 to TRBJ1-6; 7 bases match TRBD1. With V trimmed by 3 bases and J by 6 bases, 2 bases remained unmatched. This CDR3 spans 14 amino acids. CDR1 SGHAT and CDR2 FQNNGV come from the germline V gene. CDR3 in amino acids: CASSFGTANSPLHF. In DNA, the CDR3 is TGTGCCAGCAGCTTTGGGACAGCTAATTCACCCCTCCACTTT. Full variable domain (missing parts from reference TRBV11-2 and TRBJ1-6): EAGVAQSPRYKIIEKRQSVAFWCNPISGHATLYWYQQILGQGPKLLIQFQNNGVVDDSQLPKDRFSAERLKGVDSTLKIQPAKLEDSAVYLCASSFGTANSPLHFGNGTRLTVT.

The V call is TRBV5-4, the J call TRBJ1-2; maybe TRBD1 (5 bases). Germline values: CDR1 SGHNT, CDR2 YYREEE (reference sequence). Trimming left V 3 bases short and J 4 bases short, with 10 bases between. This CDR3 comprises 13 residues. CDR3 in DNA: TGTGCCAGCAGCTCCGGACAATTCTATGGCTACACCTTC. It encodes CASSSGQFYGYTF.

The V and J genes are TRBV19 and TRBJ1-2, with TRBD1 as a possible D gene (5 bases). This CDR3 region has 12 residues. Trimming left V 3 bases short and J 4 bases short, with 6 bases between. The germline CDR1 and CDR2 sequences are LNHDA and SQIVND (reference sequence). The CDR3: CASSITGYGYTF. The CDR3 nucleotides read TGTGCCAGTAGTATTACAGGCTATGGCTACACCTTC.

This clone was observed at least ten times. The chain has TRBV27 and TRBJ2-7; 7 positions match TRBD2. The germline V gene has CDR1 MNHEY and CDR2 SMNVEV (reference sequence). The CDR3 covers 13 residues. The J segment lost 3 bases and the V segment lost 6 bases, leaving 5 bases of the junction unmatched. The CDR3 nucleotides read TGTGCCAGCAGCCGAGTAGCGGGCTACGAGCAGTACTTC. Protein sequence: CASSRVAGYEQYF.

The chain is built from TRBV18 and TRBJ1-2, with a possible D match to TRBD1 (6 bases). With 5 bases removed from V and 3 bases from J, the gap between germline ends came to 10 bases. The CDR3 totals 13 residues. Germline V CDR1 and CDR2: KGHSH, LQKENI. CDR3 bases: TGTGCCAGCTCATCTACAGGGTACTATGGCTACACCTTC. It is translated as CASSSTGYYGYTF.

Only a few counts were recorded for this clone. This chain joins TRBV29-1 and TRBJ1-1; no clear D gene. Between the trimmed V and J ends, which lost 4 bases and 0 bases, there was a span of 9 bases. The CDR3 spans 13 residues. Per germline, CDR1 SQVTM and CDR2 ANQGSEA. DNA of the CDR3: TGCAGCGTTGTGCGGGTTATGAACACTGAAGCTTTCTTT. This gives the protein CSVVRVMNTEAFF. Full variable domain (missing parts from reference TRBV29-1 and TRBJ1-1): SAVISQKPSRDICQRGTSLTIQCQVDSQVTMMFWYRQQPGQSLTLIATANQGSEATYESGFVIDKFPISRPNLTFSTLTVSNMSPEDSSIYLCSVVRVMNTEAFFGQGTRLTVV.

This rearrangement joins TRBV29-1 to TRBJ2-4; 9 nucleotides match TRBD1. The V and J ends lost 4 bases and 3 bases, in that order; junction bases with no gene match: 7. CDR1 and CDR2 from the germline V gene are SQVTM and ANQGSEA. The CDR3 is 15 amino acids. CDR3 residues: CSVGGTGGGKNIQYF. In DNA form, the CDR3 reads TGCAGCGTTGGGGGCACAGGGGGCGGCAAAAACATTCAGTACTTC.

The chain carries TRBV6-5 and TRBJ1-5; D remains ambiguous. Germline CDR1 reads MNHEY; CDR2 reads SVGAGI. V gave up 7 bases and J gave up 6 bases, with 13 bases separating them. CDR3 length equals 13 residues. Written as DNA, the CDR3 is TGTGCCAGCAACCTAAGGGAGGGTCAGCCCCAGCATTTT. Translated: CASNLREGQPQHF.

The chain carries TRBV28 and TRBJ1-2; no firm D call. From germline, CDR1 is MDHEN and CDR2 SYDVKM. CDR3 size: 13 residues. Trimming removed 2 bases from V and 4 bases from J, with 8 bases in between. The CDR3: CASSLRLTYGYTF. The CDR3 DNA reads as TGTGCCAGCAGTTTAAGACTGACCTATGGCTACACCTTC.

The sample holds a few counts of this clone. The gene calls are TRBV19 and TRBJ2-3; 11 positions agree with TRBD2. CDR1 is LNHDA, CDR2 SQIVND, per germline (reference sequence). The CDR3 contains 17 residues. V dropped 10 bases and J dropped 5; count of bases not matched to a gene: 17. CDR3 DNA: TGTGCCACCACCGGCGGCGGAGCTAGCGGGAGGAGAGATACGCAGTATTTT. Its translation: CATTGGGASGRRDTQYF.

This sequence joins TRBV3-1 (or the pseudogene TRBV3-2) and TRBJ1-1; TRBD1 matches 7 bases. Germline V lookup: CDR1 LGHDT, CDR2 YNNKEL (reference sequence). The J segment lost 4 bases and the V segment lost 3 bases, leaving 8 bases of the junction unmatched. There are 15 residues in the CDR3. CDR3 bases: TGTGCCAGCAGCCAGCTCTACAGGGGCTCCACTGAAGCTTTCTTT. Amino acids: CASSQLYRGSTEAFF.

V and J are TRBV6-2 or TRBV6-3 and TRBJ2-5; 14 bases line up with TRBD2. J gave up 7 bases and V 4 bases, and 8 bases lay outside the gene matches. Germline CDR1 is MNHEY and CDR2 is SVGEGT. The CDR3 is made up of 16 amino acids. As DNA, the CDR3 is TGTGCCAGCAGTTCCCGAGGGACTAGCGGGGGCGGGACCCAGTACTTC. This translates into CASSSRGTSGGGTQYF.

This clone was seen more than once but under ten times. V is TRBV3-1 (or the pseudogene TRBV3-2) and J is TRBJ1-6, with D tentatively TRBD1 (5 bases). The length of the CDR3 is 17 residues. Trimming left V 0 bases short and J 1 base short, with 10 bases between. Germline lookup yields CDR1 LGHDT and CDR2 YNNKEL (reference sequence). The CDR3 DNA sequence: TGTGCCAGCAGCCAAGACAGGGCGGTTTCCTATAATTCACCCCTCCACTTT. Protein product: CASSQDRAVSYNSPLHF.

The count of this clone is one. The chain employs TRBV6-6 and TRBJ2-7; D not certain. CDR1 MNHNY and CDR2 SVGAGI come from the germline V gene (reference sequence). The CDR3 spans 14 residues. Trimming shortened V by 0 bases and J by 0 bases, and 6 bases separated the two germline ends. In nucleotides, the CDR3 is TGTGCCAGCAGTTACTCGGGCACCTCCTACGAGCAGTACTTC. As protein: CASSYSGTSYEQYF.

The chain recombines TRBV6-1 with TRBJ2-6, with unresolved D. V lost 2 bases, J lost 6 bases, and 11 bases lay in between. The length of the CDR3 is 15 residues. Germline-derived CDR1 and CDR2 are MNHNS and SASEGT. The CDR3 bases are TGTGCCAGCAGTGAAATTGCTCGAGTGGCCAACGTCCTGACTTTC. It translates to CASSEIARVANVLTF.

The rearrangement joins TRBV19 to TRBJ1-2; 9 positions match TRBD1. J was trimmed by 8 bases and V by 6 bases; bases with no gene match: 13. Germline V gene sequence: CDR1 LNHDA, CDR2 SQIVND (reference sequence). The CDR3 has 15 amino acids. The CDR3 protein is CASRNPGQGMRGYTF. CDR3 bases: TGTGCCAGTAGGAACCCCGGACAGGGGATGCGGGGCTACACCTTC.

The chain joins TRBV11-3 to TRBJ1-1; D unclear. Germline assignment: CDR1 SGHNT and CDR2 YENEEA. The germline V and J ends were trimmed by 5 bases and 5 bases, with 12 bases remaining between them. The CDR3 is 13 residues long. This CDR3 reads CASSLEAGTEAFF. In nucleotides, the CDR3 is TGTGCCAGCAGCCTCGAGGCGGGGACTGAAGCTTTCTTT.

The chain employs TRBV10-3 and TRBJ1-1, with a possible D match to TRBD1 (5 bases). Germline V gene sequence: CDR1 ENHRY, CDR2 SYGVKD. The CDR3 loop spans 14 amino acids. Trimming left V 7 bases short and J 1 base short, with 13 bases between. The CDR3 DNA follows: TGTGCCATCACCCCCCTGGACAAGAACACTGAAGCTTTCTTT. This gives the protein CAITPLDKNTEAFF.